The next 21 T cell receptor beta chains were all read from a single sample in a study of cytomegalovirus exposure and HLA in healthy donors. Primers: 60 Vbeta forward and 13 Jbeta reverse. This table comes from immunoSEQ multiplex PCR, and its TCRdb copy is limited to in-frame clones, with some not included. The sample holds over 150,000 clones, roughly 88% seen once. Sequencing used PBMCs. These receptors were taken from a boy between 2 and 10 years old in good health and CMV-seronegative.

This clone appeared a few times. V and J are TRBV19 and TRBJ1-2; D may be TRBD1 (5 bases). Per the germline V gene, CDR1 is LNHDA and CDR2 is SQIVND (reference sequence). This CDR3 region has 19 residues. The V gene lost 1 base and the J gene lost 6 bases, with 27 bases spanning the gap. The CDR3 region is CASSIVGGAGLGPDNGYTF. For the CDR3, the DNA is TGTGCCAGTAGTATAGTGGGGGGTGCCGGGCTGGGCCCTGATAATGGCTACACCTTC.

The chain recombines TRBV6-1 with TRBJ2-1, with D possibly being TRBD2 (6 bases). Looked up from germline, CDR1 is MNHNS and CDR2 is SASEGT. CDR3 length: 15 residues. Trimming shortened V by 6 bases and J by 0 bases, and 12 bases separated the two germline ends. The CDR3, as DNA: TGTGCCAGCAGCACTACTAGCCGCTCCTACAATGAGCAGTTCTTC. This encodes CASSTTSRSYNEQFF.

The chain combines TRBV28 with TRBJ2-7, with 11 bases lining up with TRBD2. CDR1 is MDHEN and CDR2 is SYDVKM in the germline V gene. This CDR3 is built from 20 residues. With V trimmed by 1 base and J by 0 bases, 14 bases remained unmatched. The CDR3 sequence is CASSLFWTSGPQSNSYEQYF. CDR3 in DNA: TGTGCCAGCAGTTTATTCTGGACTAGCGGGCCCCAGTCAAACTCCTACGAGCAGTACTTC.

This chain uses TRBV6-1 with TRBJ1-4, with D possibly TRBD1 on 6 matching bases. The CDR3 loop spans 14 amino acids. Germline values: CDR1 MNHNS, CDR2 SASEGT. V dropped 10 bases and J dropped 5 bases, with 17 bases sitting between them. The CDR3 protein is CATSRTAENEKLFF. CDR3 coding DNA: TGTGCCACTTCACGGACAGCAGAAAATGAAAAACTGTTTTTT.

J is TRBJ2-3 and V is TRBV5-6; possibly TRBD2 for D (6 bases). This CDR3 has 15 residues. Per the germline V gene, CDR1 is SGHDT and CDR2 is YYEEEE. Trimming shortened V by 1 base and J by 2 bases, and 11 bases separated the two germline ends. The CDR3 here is CASSLTGLPTDTQYF. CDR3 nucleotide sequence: TGTGCCAGCAGCTTGACGGGACTCCCCACAGATACGCAGTATTTT.

The CDR3 here is CASGRDRGDEQFF. The CDR3 nucleotides are TGTGCCAGTGGCCGGGACAGGGGTGATGAGCAGTTCTTC. The chain employs TRBV2 and TRBJ2-1, with TRBD1 identical over 10 bases. This CDR3 has 13 amino acids. The germline gives CDR1 SNHLY, CDR2 FYNNEI. V shed 9 bases and J 8 bases; nucleotides not matched to a gene: 7.

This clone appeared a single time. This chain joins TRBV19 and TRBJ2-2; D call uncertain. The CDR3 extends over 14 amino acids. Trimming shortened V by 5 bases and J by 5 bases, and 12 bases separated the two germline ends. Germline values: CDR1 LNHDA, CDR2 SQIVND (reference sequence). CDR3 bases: TGTGCCAGTAGTGCCATAGCCGGTACCGGGGAGCTGTTTTTT. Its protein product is CASSAIAGTGELFF.

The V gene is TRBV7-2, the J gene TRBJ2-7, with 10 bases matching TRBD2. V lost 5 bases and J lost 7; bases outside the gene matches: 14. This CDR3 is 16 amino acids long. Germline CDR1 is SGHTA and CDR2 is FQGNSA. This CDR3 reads CASSPRGLAAGREQYF. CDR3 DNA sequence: TGTGCCAGCAGCCCCCGCGGACTAGCGGCTGGCAGGGAGCAGTACTTC.

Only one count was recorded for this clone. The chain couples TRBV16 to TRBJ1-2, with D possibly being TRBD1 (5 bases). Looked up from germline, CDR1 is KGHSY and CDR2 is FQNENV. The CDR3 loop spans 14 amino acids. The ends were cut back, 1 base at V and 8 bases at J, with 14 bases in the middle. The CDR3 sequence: CASSQFPGHGGYTF. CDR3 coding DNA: TGTGCCAGCAGCCAATTCCCCGGACACGGCGGCTACACCTTC. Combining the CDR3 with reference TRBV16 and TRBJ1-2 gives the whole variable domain GEEVAQTPKHLVRGEGQKAKLYCAPIKGHSYVFWYQQVLKNEFKFLISFQNENVFDETGMPKERFSAKCLPNSPCSLEIQATKLEDSAVYFCASSQFPGHGGYTFGSGTRLTVV.

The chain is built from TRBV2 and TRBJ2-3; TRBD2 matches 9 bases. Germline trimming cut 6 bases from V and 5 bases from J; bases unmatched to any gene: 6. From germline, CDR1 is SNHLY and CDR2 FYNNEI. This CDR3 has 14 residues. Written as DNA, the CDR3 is TGTGCCAGCAGACTAGCGGGTCTTTTAGATACGCAGTATTTT. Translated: CASRLAGLLDTQYF.

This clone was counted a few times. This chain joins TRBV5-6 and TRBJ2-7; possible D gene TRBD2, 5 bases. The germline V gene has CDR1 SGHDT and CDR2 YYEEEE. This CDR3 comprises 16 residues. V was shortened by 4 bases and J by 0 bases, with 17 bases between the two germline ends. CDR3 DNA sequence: TGTGCCAGCAGCCCCCCGGGGATGCGTAACTCCTACGAGCAGTACGTC. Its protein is CASSPPGMRNSYEQYV.

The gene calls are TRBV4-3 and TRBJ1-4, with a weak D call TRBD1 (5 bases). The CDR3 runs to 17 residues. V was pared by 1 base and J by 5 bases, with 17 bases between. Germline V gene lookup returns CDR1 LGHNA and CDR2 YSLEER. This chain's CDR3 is CASSQGRGGERNEKLFF. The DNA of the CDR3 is TGCGCCAGCAGCCAAGGCCGCGGGGGGGAAAGAAATGAAAAACTGTTTTTT.

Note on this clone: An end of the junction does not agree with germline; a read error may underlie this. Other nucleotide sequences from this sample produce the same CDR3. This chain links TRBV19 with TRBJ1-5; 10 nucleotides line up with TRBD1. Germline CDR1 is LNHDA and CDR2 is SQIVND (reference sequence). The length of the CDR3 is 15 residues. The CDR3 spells CASSIGTGGNQPQHF. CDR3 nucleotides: TGTGCCAGTAGCATAGGGACAGGGGGCAATCAGCCCCAGCATTTT.

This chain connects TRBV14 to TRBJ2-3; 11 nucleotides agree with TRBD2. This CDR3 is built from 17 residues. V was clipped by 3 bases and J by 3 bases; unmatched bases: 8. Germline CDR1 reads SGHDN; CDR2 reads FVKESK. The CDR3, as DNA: TGTGCCAGCAGCCAGACTAGCGGGGTCTCTAGAACAGATACGCAGTATTTT. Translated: CASSQTSGVSRTDTQYF. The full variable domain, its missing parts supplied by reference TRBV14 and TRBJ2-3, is EAGVTQFPSHSVIEKGQTVTLRCDPISGHDNLYWYRRVMGKEIKFLLHFVKESKQDESGMPNNRFLAERTGGTYSTLKVQPAELEDSGVYFCASSQTSGVSRTDTQYFGPGTRLTVL.

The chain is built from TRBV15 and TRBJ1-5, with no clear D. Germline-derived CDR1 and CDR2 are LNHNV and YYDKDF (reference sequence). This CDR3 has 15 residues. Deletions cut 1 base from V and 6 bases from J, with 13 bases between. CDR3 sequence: CATSRGGRGSQPQHF. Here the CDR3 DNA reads TGTGCCACCAGCAGAGGAGGTCGGGGTTCTCAGCCCCAGCATTTT.

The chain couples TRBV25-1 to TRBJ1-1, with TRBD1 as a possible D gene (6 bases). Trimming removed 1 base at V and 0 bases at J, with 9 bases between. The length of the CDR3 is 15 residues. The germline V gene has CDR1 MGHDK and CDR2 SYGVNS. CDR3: CASSEFQGLNTEAFF. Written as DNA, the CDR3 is TGTGCCAGCAGTGAATTCCAGGGGCTGAACACTGAAGCTTTCTTT.

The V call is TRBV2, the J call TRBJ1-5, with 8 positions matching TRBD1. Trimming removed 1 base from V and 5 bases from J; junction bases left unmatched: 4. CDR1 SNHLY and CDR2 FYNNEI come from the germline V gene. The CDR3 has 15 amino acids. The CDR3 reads CASSEGGTGYQPQHF. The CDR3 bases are TGTGCCAGCAGTGAAGGCGGGACAGGCTATCAGCCCCAGCATTTT.

CDR3 DNA: TGTGCCAGCAGTTACTCCGGTGAGACTGAAGCTTTCTTT. Its translation is CASSYSGETEAFF. The J gene is TRBJ1-1, the V gene TRBV6-5; D is ambiguous. The germline V and J ends were trimmed by 0 bases and 5 bases, with 7 bases remaining between them. Germline CDR1 is MNHEY and CDR2 is SVGAGI. This CDR3 has 13 amino acids.

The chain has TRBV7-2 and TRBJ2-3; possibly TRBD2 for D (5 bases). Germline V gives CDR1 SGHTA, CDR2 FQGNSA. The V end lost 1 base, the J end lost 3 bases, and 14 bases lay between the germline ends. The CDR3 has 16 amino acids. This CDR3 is CASSLEAYGGTDTQYF. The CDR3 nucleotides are TGTGCCAGCAGCTTAGAGGCCTACGGCGGGACAGATACGCAGTATTTT.

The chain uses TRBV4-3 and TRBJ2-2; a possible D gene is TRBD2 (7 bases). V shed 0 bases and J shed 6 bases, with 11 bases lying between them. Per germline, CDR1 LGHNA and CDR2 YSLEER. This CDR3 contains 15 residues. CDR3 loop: CASSQERGGAGELFF. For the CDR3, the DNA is TGCGCCAGCAGCCAAGAGAGGGGGGGGGCCGGGGAGCTGTTTTTT.

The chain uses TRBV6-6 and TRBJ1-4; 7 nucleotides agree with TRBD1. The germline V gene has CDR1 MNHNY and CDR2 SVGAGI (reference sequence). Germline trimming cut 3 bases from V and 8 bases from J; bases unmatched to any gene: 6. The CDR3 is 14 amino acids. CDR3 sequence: CASSYSGGEEKLFF. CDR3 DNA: TGTGCCAGCAGTTATTCAGGGGGAGAAGAAAAACTGTTTTTT.